These 6 T cell receptor beta chains were sequenced from one sample in a study of T cell responses to AZD1222 COVID-19 vaccine. The assay was immunoSEQ multiplex PCR, and TCRdb's table has in-frame clones only and misses some. The profile shows 120,000 to 150,000 clones, about nine tenths of them singletons. The material sequenced was peripheral blood, taken on day 0 of AZD1222 vaccination. The receptors stem from an adult in good health.

V and J are TRBV5-6 and TRBJ1-1, with TRBD1 matching over 11 bases. V lost 1 base, J lost 2 bases, and 4 bases stayed unmatched. In germline, CDR1 is SGHDT, CDR2 YYEEEE. The CDR3 loop spans 16 amino acids. Here the CDR3 reads CASSLMGTGGNTEAFF. In DNA form, the CDR3 reads TGTGCCAGCAGCTTGATGGGGACAGGGGGAAACACTGAAGCTTTCTTT.

This clone was detected only a few times. V usage is TRBV11-2 and J usage is TRBJ1-4; D gene uncertain. The CDR3 contains 15 residues. Germline-derived CDR1 and CDR2 are SGHAT and FQNNGV. Trimming removed 5 bases at V and 3 bases at J, with 13 bases between. The CDR3, as DNA: TGTGCCAGCAGCCTCGTTCGAGGAGCTAATGAAAAACTGTTTTTT. Translating it yields CASSLVRGANEKLFF.

This clone has only a few counts. V is TRBV5-4 and J is TRBJ1-2; possible D gene TRBD1, 5 bases. V lost 5 bases and J lost 4, with 9 bases in between. The CDR3 is 12 residues long. Per the germline V gene, CDR1 is SGHNT and CDR2 is YYREEE (reference sequence). The CDR3 here is CASSTDTYGYTF. In nucleotides, the CDR3 is TGTGCCAGCAGTACGGACACCTATGGCTACACCTTC.

The chain couples TRBV5-8 to TRBJ2-2; 9 bases align to TRBD2. Per germline, CDR1 SGHTS and CDR2 YDEGEE. The CDR3 is made up of 16 amino acids. Trimming took 4 bases from V and 6 from J; bases not matched to a gene: 10. This CDR3 is CASSLAGLARPGELFF. The CDR3, as DNA: TGTGCCAGCAGCCTTGCGGGACTAGCAAGACCCGGGGAGCTGTTTTTT.

V is TRBV5-4 and J is TRBJ1-1, with no clear D. This CDR3 region has 14 residues. Germline values: CDR1 SGHNT, CDR2 YYREEE (reference sequence). The V end lost 4 bases, the J end lost 0 bases, and 10 bases lay between the germline ends. CDR3: CASSPGIVNTEAFF. CDR3 sequence (DNA): TGTGCCAGCAGCCCGGGGATTGTGAACACTGAAGCTTTCTTT.

This clone was seen only a few times. The chain has TRBV19 and TRBJ1-5; D uncertain. The length of the CDR3 is 15 residues. Germline V gene data show CDR1 as LNHDA and CDR2 as SQIVND (reference sequence). Trimming removed 2 bases at V and 0 bases at J, with 8 bases between. CDR3 amino acids: CASSIWGDSNQPQHF. The CDR3 nucleotides are TGTGCCAGTAGTATATGGGGAGATAGCAATCAGCCCCAGCATTTT.